What follows are 10 T cell receptor beta chains derived from one specimen sequenced in a study of blood T cells in healthy people across ages. With a J-beta primer mix and a sample-barcoded 5' primer, a second PCR ran 7 to 11 cycles. One entry per CDR3 protein, called by TCRdb with MiXCR from the 5' RACE reads. Of 600,000 or so distinct CDR3 sequences listed, about 30% are singletons. Sequenced: blood. The receptors shown here come from a woman aged 80 or older in good health.

On this clonotype: Being one base from a much bigger clone, this may be a read error. This sequence joins TRBV9 and TRBJ2-5; 7 nucleotides line up with TRBD1. TRBJ2-7 matches the DNA end more closely, so the J call is doubtful. The CDR3 consists of 14 residues. The V gene's germline CDR1 is SGDLS and CDR2 YYNGEE. The CDR3 protein is CTSSPGTANYEQYF. In nucleotides, the CDR3 is TGTACCAGCAGCCCCGGGACAGCGAACTACGAGCAGTACTTC.

At least ten counts were recorded for this clonotype. V is TRBV5-1 and J is TRBJ2-7; the match to TRBD1 covers 10 bases. The V and J ends lost 6 bases and 5 bases, in that order; junction bases with no gene match: 11. Germline CDR1 is SGHRS and CDR2 is YFSETQ. The CDR3 runs 15 residues. The CDR3: CASTRQGARFDEQYF. The CDR3 coding sequence is TGCGCCAGCACCAGACAGGGGGCCCGCTTTGACGAGCAGTACTTC.

This clonotype was recorded at least ten times. This chain links TRBV6-6 with TRBJ1-5; 9 positions match TRBD1. Per the germline V gene, CDR1 is MNHNY and CDR2 is SVGAGI (reference sequence). There are 14 residues in the CDR3. Trimming took 8 bases from V and 3 from J; bases not matched to a gene: 5. DNA for the CDR3: TGTGCCAGCTTGAGGGACAGGGTCAATCAGCCCCAGCATTTT. It is translated as CASLRDRVNQPQHF.

This clonotype was recorded a few times. The chain is built from TRBV11-2 and TRBJ1-4; D may be TRBD1 (5 bases). The ends were cut back, 5 bases at V and 4 bases at J, with 14 bases in the middle. The CDR3 runs to 15 residues. Per the germline V gene, CDR1 is SGHAT and CDR2 is FQNNGV. CDR3 DNA: TGTGCCAGCAGCCGATCGGGGCTGGGTAATGAAAAACTGTTTTTT. This sequence encodes CASSRSGLGNEKLFF.

As regards this clonotype: Just one base apart from a much larger clone, this may be a read error. The rearrangement links TRBV20-1 to TRBJ2-7; D is undetermined. This CDR3 contains 12 residues. Germline CDR1 is DFQATT and CDR2 is SNEGSKA (reference sequence). V was shortened by 1 base and J by 7 bases, with 11 bases between the two germline ends. Here the CDR3 DNA reads TGCAGTGCTAGAGGACCAACTAAAGAGCAGTACTTC. It specifies CSARGPTKEQYF.

This clonotype was observed many times. The chain carries TRBV29-1 and TRBJ2-1, with 7 bases matching TRBD1. The CDR3 covers 13 residues. Germline assignment: CDR1 SQVTM and CDR2 ANQGSEA. V was pared by 7 bases and J by 8 bases, with 11 bases of the junction left unmatched. The CDR3, as DNA: TGCAGCGCCGAAAGACAGGGTGGGGATGAGCAGTTCTTC. This gives the protein CSAERQGGDEQFF.

Ten or more counts support this clonotype. The chain joins TRBV12-3 or TRBV12-4 to TRBJ1-1; no clear D. V gave up 5 bases and J gave up 4 bases, with 17 bases separating them. This CDR3 contains 15 residues. CDR3 protein: CASSVGYGEGTEAFF. The CDR3 region has the DNA TGTGCCAGCAGTGTCGGTTATGGGGAGGGCACTGAAGCTTTCTTT.

This clonotype was counted between two and nine times. The CDR3 DNA reads TGTGCCATCAGTGAGTATGAGGCCGTAGGGACCAGCAATCAGCCCCAGCATTTT. The encoded protein is CAISEYEAVGTSNQPQHF. The J gene is TRBJ1-5, the V gene TRBV10-3; TRBD1 might be the D (5 bases). The CDR3 is made up of 18 amino acids. Trimming pared 1 base from V and 1 base from J, leaving 17 bases between. The germline V gene encodes CDR1 ENHRY and CDR2 SYGVKD.

This clonotype was found a few times. This may stem from a read error, because a much larger clone lies one nucleotide away. The chain carries TRBV7-2 and TRBJ2-4; D may correspond to TRBD1 or TRBD2 (5 bases each). The CDR3 spans 12 residues. Trimming left V 4 bases short and J 15 bases short, with 16 bases between. Germline CDR1 and CDR2: SGHTA and FQGNSA. CDR3 coding DNA: TGTGCCAGCAGCTACGCTCCGGGACCAGGGTACTTC. Translating it yields CASSYAPGPGYF.

The sample holds many counts of this clonotype. This chain uses TRBV30 with TRBJ1-2, with D hard to call. V lost 1 base and J lost 3, with 6 bases in between. CDR3 length: 12 amino acids. The germline gives CDR1 GTSNPN, CDR2 SVGIG (reference sequence). The CDR3 loop is CAWSEGYYGYTF. CDR3 bases: TGTGCCTGGAGTGAAGGCTACTATGGCTACACCTTC.